This T cell receptor beta chain was documented in a study of T-cell memory formation after mild COVID-19. CDR1 is MNHNS, CDR2 SASEGT, per germline. This CDR3 has 13 amino acids. The ends were cut back, 6 bases at V and 5 bases at J, with 13 bases in the middle. TCRdb passed the 5' RACE reads through MiXCR, listing each CDR3 protein once. The table has a few hundred thousand distinct CDR3 sequences, 8% to 10% seen once. This TCR derives from a man in his late teens or twenties who had mild COVID-19 (a few samples of this study predate the infection). Cell type and time point are not known. The rearrangement links TRBV6-1 to TRBJ1-2; D call uncertain. What was sequenced was PBMCs or a T cell subset sorted from them (not recorded which). The CDR3 DNA reads TGTGCCAGCAGGACCCAGGAGGCTTATGGCTACACCTTC. Its translation: CASRTQEAYGYTF.